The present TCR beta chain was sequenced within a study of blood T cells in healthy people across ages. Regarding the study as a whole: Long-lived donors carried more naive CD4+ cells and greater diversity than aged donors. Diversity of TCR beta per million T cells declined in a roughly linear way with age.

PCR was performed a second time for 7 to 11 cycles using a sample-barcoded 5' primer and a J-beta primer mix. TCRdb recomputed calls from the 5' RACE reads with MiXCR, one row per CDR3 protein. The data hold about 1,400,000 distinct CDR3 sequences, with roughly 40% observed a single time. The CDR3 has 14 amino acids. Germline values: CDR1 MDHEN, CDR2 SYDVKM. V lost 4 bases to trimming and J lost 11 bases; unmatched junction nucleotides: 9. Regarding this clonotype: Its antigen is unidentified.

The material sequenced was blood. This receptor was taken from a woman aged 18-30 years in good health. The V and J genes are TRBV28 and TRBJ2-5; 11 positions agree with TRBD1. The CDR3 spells CASSWTGGEEKQYF. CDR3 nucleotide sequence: TGTGCCAGCAGTTGGACAGGGGGCGAGGAGAAGCAGTACTTC.